The 10 T cell receptor beta chains below come from one sample, sequenced in a study of cytomegalovirus exposure and HLA in healthy donors. PCR amplification relied on 60 Vbeta primers (plus 13 Jbeta primers). Sequencing used immunoSEQ multiplex PCR; TCRdb keeps in-frame clones, though not all of them. The listing contains tens of thousands of clones. The sample consisted of PBMCs. These receptor sequences come from a man between 18 and 29 years old in good health and CMV-seropositive.

This rearrangement joins TRBV28 to TRBJ1-1, with D uncertain. There are 11 residues in the CDR3. Germline CDR1 MDHEN, CDR2 SYDVKM. Trimming cost V 8 bases and J 1 base, with 5 bases left between them. The CDR3 region is CASEGNTEAFF. DNA of the CDR3: TGTGCCAGCGAGGGGAACACTGAAGCTTTCTTT.

The chain is built from TRBV28 and TRBJ1-2, with 12 nucleotides matching TRBD1. There are 14 residues in the CDR3. Germline V lookup: CDR1 MDHEN, CDR2 SYDVKM. V gave up 7 bases and J gave up 7 bases; unmatched junction bases: 7. The CDR3 is CASISGQGAGGYTF. CDR3 coding DNA: TGTGCCAGCATCTCGGGACAGGGGGCTGGTGGCTACACCTTC.

The gene calls are TRBV5-1 and TRBJ1-1; D remains ambiguous. The germline V gene has CDR1 SGHRS and CDR2 YFSETQ. CDR3 length: 15 residues. Deletions cut 0 bases from V and 1 base from J, with 10 bases between. CDR3 sequence (DNA): TGCGCCAGCAGCTTGGAATCTGTAGCGAACACTGAAGCTTTCTTT. Residues: CASSLESVANTEAFF.

V gene TRBV19 combines with J gene TRBJ2-5; perhaps TRBD2 as D (7 bases). Deletions cut 5 bases from V and 2 bases from J, with 12 bases between. Germline CDR1 is LNHDA and CDR2 is SQIVND (reference sequence). The CDR3 runs 14 residues. CDR3 in amino acids: CASSVRGGQETQYF. As DNA, the CDR3 is TGTGCCAGTAGTGTAAGGGGGGGACAAGAGACCCAGTACTTC.

V usage is TRBV7-2 and J usage is TRBJ1-2; TRBD1 agrees at 10 bases. The CDR3 runs 14 residues. V trimming: 6 bases; J trimming: 6 bases; junction bases outside the gene matches: 7. Germline-derived CDR1 and CDR2 are SGHTA and FQGNSA. CDR3 in amino acids: CASRLLGTGDGYTF. CDR3 coding DNA: TGTGCCAGCAGGCTTTTGGGGACAGGGGATGGCTACACCTTC. The variable domain in full, completed from reference TRBV7-2 and TRBJ1-2, reads GAGVSQSPSNKVTEKGKDVELRCDPISGHTALYWYRQSLGQGLEFLIYFQGNSAPDKSGLPSDRFSAERTGGSVSTLTIQRTQQEDSAVYLCASRLLGTGDGYTFGSGTRLTVV.

The rearrangement uses TRBV29-1 and TRBJ2-7; possible D gene TRBD2, 5 bases. V lost 4 bases to trimming and J lost 5 bases, with 12 bases between them. CDR1 and CDR2 (germline): SQVTM, ANQGSEA. The CDR3 is 12 residues long. CDR3 bases: TGCAGCGTTGCCCGGGGATTTGACGAGCAGTACTTC. This sequence encodes CSVARGFDEQYF.

V gene TRBV18 combines with J gene TRBJ2-7; 13 positions agree with TRBD2. V shed 3 bases and J 4 bases; nucleotides not matched to a gene: 3. Germline V gives CDR1 KGHSH, CDR2 LQKENI. The CDR3 length is 15 residues. The DNA of the CDR3 is TGTGCCAGCTCACCCCCGGGACTAGCGGGATACGAGCAGTACTTC. It encodes CASSPPGLAGYEQYF.

The chain uses TRBV6-5 and TRBJ1-1, with D perhaps TRBD1 (5 bases). Germline values: CDR1 MNHEY, CDR2 SVGAGI. The CDR3 has 14 residues. Trimming stripped 2 bases from V and 8 bases from J, with 15 bases between. The CDR3 protein is CASSYPSRGLEAFF. CDR3 in DNA: TGTGCCAGCAGTTACCCTTCTAGGGGTCTAGAAGCTTTCTTT.

The chain is built from TRBV6-5 and TRBJ2-5; 7 nucleotides match TRBD2. This CDR3 has 14 residues. CDR1 is MNHEY and CDR2 is SVGAGI in the germline V gene. V lost 6 bases and J lost 5; bases outside the gene matches: 9. CDR3 nucleotide sequence: TGTGCCAGCAGCCCCCTGGGAGGGACCGAGACCCAGTACTTC. It yields the protein CASSPLGGTETQYF.

The V and J genes are TRBV28 and TRBJ2-7; tentative D call: TRBD2 (5 bases). Germline CDR1 and CDR2: MDHEN and SYDVKM. This CDR3 comprises 11 residues. With 8 bases removed from V and 9 bases from J, the gap between germline ends came to 14 bases. CDR3: CASARSGVQYF. The CDR3 bases are TGTGCCAGCGCCCGGAGCGGCGTGCAGTACTTC.